This TCR beta chain came from a study of control samples from healthy donors and cancer patients (dated by TCRdb to about 2020). The CDR3 has 11 amino acids, counting the end cysteine and phenylalanine. Of the read, only the CDR3 DNA is kept; its 33 bases are in frame from base 1. Reading the germline V gene (reference sequence) gives CDR1 PRHDT and CDR2 FYEKMQ. V is shortened by 5 bases, J by 6 bases, and the region joining them spans 6 bases. In its sample, this clone was seen once. Its antigen is currently not known. Qualities for individual bases were not recorded, and no much larger clone is one base off. Library preparation was by the immunoSEQ multiplex PCR assay. TCRdb took over this immuneACCESS table, retaining in-frame rearrangements with V and J assigned. Such tables are incomplete; in checked studies, under half of the missing clones stem from an unresolved V gene, and the remainder is unexplained. The sample yields roughly 80,000 clones; about 88% were counted once. The top ten constitute 5% to 7% of the sample.

The sequence was collected from a woman in her fifties or sixties in good health. The rearrangement combines TRBV13 with TRBJ2-3; no D gene call is confident. The specimen sequenced was blood. In nucleotide form, the sequence is TGTGCCAGCAGCCTCTTTGATACGCAGTATTTT. Its translation reads: CASSLFDTQYF.